This T cell receptor (beta chain) was found in a study of STAT5B mutations in CD4+ large granular lymphocyte leukemia. Study summary: Healthy donors showed HLA-associated enrichment of the CDR3 'QG' motif.

As originally analysed: The detection floor for productive clonotype frequency was 2.59 x 10-5. The table came from immunoSEQ multiplex PCR; TCRdb's copy has only in-frame clones and leaves some out. The V and J calls and clone size are taken from that table; D and trimming were inferred from the DNA. This table holds about 37,000 clones, around 90% found once. Notes on this clone: Antigen specificity is unknown.

Germline CDR1 SEHNR, CDR2 FQNEAQ (reference sequence). V was clipped by 1 base and J by 3 bases, with 10 bases between them. The CDR3 totals 14 residues. Broader study findings: TRBV06-family usage was enriched in top patient clones (8/27) versus controls (2/35).

This sequence joins TRBV7-9 and TRBJ2-7, with D perhaps matching TRBD2 (5 bases). Sequencing input: CD4+ T cells from blood buffy coats. The source of this sequence is a human donor in good health. The CDR3 nucleotides read TGTGCCAGCAGCTTAGGTCGGGGAAACTACGAGCAGTACTTC. The encoded protein is CASSLGRGNYEQYF.